The next 30 T cell receptor beta chains were all read from a single sample in a study of T cells in Graves' hyperthyroidism and ophthalmopathy. RNA transcripts served as the template for amplifying TCR beta CDR3 regions. HTBI primers were used for first-round RT-PCR of the TCR CDR3. A single record per CDR3 protein comes from TCRdb applying MiXCR to the multiplex PCR reads. The table has some 460,000 distinct CDR3 sequences, around a sixth seen once; the top ten hold approximately 8%. Material for sequencing was blood. The receptors here all came from a woman under 30 with Graves' hyperthyroidism.

The chain has TRBV7-3 and TRBJ2-5; the D gene is possibly TRBD2 (5 bases). The CDR3 is 13 residues long. Germline CDR1 SGHTA, CDR2 FQGTGA. The ends were cut back, 3 bases at V and 3 bases at J, with 8 bases in the middle. The CDR3 loop reads CASSFEGKETQYF. The CDR3, as DNA: TGTGCCAGCAGCTTTGAGGGAAAAGAGACCCAGTACTTC.

At least ten counts were recorded for this clonotype. The rearrangement uses TRBV7-8 and TRBJ1-5, with D hard to call. The germline V gene encodes CDR1 SGHVS and CDR2 FQNEAQ. V was pared by 5 bases and J by 2 bases, with 13 bases between. The CDR3 length is 15 residues. The CDR3 is CASSLGLGGNQPQHF. The CDR3 coding sequence is TGTGCCAGCAGCCTAGGCCTAGGTGGCAATCAGCCCCAGCATTTT.

Ten or more counts support this clonotype. The V call is TRBV29-1, the J call TRBJ2-1; D possibly corresponds to TRBD1 (8 bases). The CDR3 extends over 13 amino acids. Germline V gene sequence: CDR1 SQVTM, CDR2 ANQGSEA. V lost 5 bases, J lost 5 bases, and 13 bases lay in between. CDR3: CSVRGGQDNEQFF. Written as DNA, the CDR3 is TGCAGCGTTAGGGGGGGACAGGACAATGAGCAGTTCTTC.

A remark on this clonotype: It may be a read error: a sequence one base away is much more abundant. The chain uses TRBV11-2 and TRBJ1-6, with D uncertain. Per the germline V gene, CDR1 is SGHAT and CDR2 is FQNNGV. This CDR3 spans 16 amino acids. Trimming left V 2 bases short and J 5 bases short, with 13 bases between. For the CDR3, the DNA is TGTGCCAGCAGCTTACTATGGTCACCGAATAATTCACCCCTCCACTTT. It yields the protein CASSLLWSPNNSPLHF.

This clonotype occurred many times. This chain uses TRBV12-5 with TRBJ1-6; D gene unclear. The germline V and J ends were trimmed by 4 bases and 3 bases, with 10 bases remaining between them. Germline CDR1 reads LGHNT; CDR2 reads FRNRAP. The CDR3 sequence is 15 residues long. CDR3: CASGSVADYNSPLHF. CDR3 bases: TGTGCTAGTGGTTCCGTGGCAGACTATAATTCACCCCTCCACTTT.

This clonotype was seen ten or more times. This chain links TRBV4-1 with TRBJ1-2, with D tentatively TRBD1 (5 bases). V was trimmed by 2 bases and J by 5 bases, leaving 9 bases between them. Germline V gene sequence: CDR1 MGHRA, CDR2 YSYEKL. CDR3 size: 13 residues. In DNA form, the CDR3 reads TGCGCCAGCAGCCAATCTGCAGGGTATGGCTACACCTTC. Translation gives CASSQSAGYGYTF.

J is TRBJ1-1 and V is TRBV12-3 or TRBV12-4, with D unclear. V was shortened by 8 bases and J by 0 bases, with 22 bases between the two germline ends. This CDR3 comprises 17 residues. CDR3 nucleotides: TGTGCCAGCCGCCTTCGTGAGGGCCGCTCTATGAACACTGAAGCTTTCTTT. Its translation is CASRLREGRSMNTEAFF.

The genes are TRBV7-3 and TRBJ2-1; the match to TRBD2 covers 12 bases. Germline V gives CDR1 SGHTA, CDR2 FQGTGA. CDR3 size: 18 residues. With 0 bases clipped from V and 3 bases from J, the junction kept 6 bases outside the gene matches. CDR3 sequence (DNA): TGTGCCAGCAGCTTAACAGGGTCGGGACTAGCGGGCTACAATGAGCAGTTCTTC. It yields the protein CASSLTGSGLAGYNEQFF.

The rearrangement joins TRBV12-3 or TRBV12-4 to TRBJ1-1; D gene ambiguous. V was shortened by 8 bases and J by 3 bases, with 13 bases between the two germline ends. The CDR3 is 13 amino acids. The CDR3 coding sequence is TGTGCCAGCTCATGGTCGTGGGACACTGAAGCTTTCTTT. As protein: CASSWSWDTEAFF.

For this clonotype: Its ends do not fully match the called genes, so a read error is possible. The genes are TRBV5-5 and TRBJ1-5; TRBD1 agrees at 11 bases. This CDR3 spans 14 amino acids. Germline CDR1 is SGHKS and CDR2 is YYEKEE (reference sequence). The CDR3 spells CASSLDRGLQPQHF. The DNA of the CDR3 is TGTGCCAGCAGTTTGGACAGGGGGCTTCAGCCCCAGCATTTT.

This clonotype was counted at least ten times. The rearrangement links TRBV24-1 to TRBJ2-5; TRBD1 agrees at 8 bases. Trimming removed 4 bases from V and 5 bases from J; junction bases left unmatched: 5. The CDR3 covers 14 residues. Per germline, CDR1 KGHDR and CDR2 SFDVKD. CDR3 nucleotides: TGTGCCACCAGTGACACGACAGGGGTGGAGACCCAGTACTTC. It yields the protein CATSDTTGVETQYF.

This clonotype was detected only a few times. This chain joins TRBV9 and TRBJ1-3; perhaps TRBD1 as D (6 bases). Between the trimmed V and J ends, which lost 0 bases and 2 bases, there was a span of 12 bases. CDR1 SGDLS and CDR2 YYNGEE come from the germline V gene. The CDR3 runs 16 residues. CDR3: CASSVASRGAGNTIYF. CDR3 sequence (DNA): TGTGCCAGCAGCGTAGCATCCAGGGGTGCTGGAAACACCATATATTTT.

The chain couples TRBV15 to TRBJ1-4, with a tentative D call TRBD1 (5 bases). The CDR3 length is 20 residues. Trimming removed 2 bases at V and 6 bases at J, with 28 bases between. Germline V gene sequence: CDR1 LNHNV, CDR2 YYDKDF (reference sequence). The CDR3 bases are TGTGCCACCAGCAGACTGCTATCCCCAGGGTCGGGTGTCAGGGATGAAAAACTGTTTTTT. This encodes CATSRLLSPGSGVRDEKLFF.

In its sample, this clonotype was seen many times. The genes are TRBV2 and TRBJ2-1; D ambiguous. The germline V gene encodes CDR1 SNHLY and CDR2 FYNNEI. The V end lost 5 bases, the J end lost 5 bases, and 7 bases lay between the germline ends. CDR3 length equals 12 residues. Here the CDR3 reads CASSRQHNEQFF. The CDR3 region has the DNA TGTGCCAGCAGTAGGCAGCACAATGAGCAGTTCTTC.

This clonotype has just one count. The chain uses TRBV10-2 and TRBJ2-1; TRBD1 or TRBD2 may be the D gene (5 bases each). V was clipped by 7 bases and J by 3 bases, with 16 bases between them. Germline-derived CDR1 and CDR2 are WSHSY and SAAADI. The CDR3 is made up of 15 amino acids. Written as DNA, the CDR3 is TGCGCCAGCATTCCCGGGAAAGGGGTCTACAATGAGCAGTTCTTC. Residues: CASIPGKGVYNEQFF.

The J gene is TRBJ1-6, the V gene TRBV3-1; no clear D gene. Trimming shortened V by 2 bases and J by 8 bases, and 13 bases separated the two germline ends. Looked up from germline, CDR1 is LGHDT and CDR2 is YNNKEL (reference sequence). This CDR3 spans 15 amino acids. CDR3 sequence (DNA): TGTGCCAGCAGCCAACTGGCGCGATTTTATTCACCCCTCCACTTT. This encodes CASSQLARFYSPLHF.

In this sample, this clonotype turned up many times. V is TRBV11-3 and J is TRBJ2-1; 11 bases are shared with TRBD1. The length of the CDR3 is 19 residues. The V segment lost 9 bases and the J segment 3 bases; nucleotides outside the gene matches: 19. Per the germline V gene, CDR1 is SGHNT and CDR2 is YENEEA. The CDR3 region is CASSPGWTGGAEDYNEQFF. The CDR3 region has the DNA TGTGCCAGTTCCCCTGGTTGGACAGGGGGCGCGGAGGACTACAATGAGCAGTTCTTC.

Many counts were recorded for this clonotype. The rearrangement uses TRBV12-3 or TRBV12-4 and TRBJ2-1; D gene uncertain. Trimming removed 0 bases from V and 4 bases from J, with 7 bases in between. CDR3 length: 14 amino acids. The CDR3 bases are TGTGCCAGCAGTTTAGCCAGGCTATACAATGAGCAGTTCTTC. Amino acid sequence: CASSLARLYNEQFF.

This clonotype was counted at least ten times. The V gene is TRBV12-3 or TRBV12-4, the J gene TRBJ1-2; TRBD1 might be the D (5 bases). This CDR3 has 11 amino acids. The germline V and J ends were trimmed by 4 bases and 14 bases, with 14 bases remaining between them. The DNA of the CDR3 is TGTGCCAGCAGTTCCCCGGGGGGGATGACCTTC. Its protein is CASSSPGGMTF.

The chain links TRBV29-1 to TRBJ2-1; TRBD2 aligns across 10 bases. This CDR3 contains 13 residues. Germline V gene data show CDR1 as SQVTM and CDR2 as ANQGSEA. The junction had 6 bases not matched to a gene; V was cut back by 4 bases and J by 9 bases. The CDR3, as DNA: TGCAGCGTTGCCAGCGGGGGGGCGACTGAGCAGTTCTTC. It encodes CSVASGGATEQFF.

This clonotype was found many times. This chain joins TRBV28 and TRBJ1-6; D is ambiguous. Germline V gene sequence: CDR1 MDHEN, CDR2 SYDVKM. V was clipped by 2 bases and J by 5 bases, with 10 bases between them. There are 15 residues in the CDR3. In DNA, the CDR3 is TGTGCCAGCAGTTTAGGAGGAGTCGATAATTCACCCCTCCACTTT. Encoded protein: CASSLGGVDNSPLHF.

As for this clonotype: The DNA is left out, because the CDR3 cannot be placed on it with certainty; the CDR3 is given as TCRdb lists it. V gene TRBV4-1 combines with J gene TRBJ1-5; the table assigns TRBD1, which was not confirmed against the DNA. Germline V gene sequence: CDR1 MGHRA, CDR2 YSYEKL. 16 amino acids form the CDR3, both terminal residues included. This chain's CDR3 is CASSRLGFGEGQPQHF.

This clonotype was seen a few times. The chain recombines TRBV5-1 with TRBJ2-5; the match to TRBD2 covers 10 bases. This CDR3 contains 15 residues. Germline V CDR1 and CDR2: SGHRS, YFSETQ. Trimming at V came to 4 bases and at J to 4 bases, leaving 7 bases not matched to a gene. The DNA of the CDR3 is TGCGCCAGCAGCCTGGGACTAGCGATAATAGAGACCCAGTACTTC. Protein product: CASSLGLAIIETQYF.

The chain links TRBV6-1 to TRBJ1-2, with D possibly matching TRBD1 (6 bases). V shed 0 bases and J shed 5 bases, with 19 bases lying between them. The CDR3 loop spans 17 amino acids. CDR1 is MNHNS, CDR2 SASEGT, per germline. CDR3: CASSEAGWAGAEYGYTF. CDR3 DNA sequence: TGTGCCAGCAGTGAAGCGGGTTGGGCAGGGGCAGAGTATGGCTACACCTTC.

This clonotype was counted at least ten times. V and J are TRBV7-8 and TRBJ2-5; D may correspond to TRBD1 or TRBD2 (7 bases each). CDR3 size: 17 residues. Germline loops: CDR1 SGHVS, CDR2 FQNEAQ. The V end was cut by 4 bases, the J end by 1 base, with 19 bases between. CDR3: CASSSQLRGGSQETQYF. For the CDR3, the DNA is TGTGCCAGCAGCTCCCAACTCAGGGGGGGGTCCCAAGAGACCCAGTACTTC.

The rearrangement links TRBV5-4 to TRBJ2-7, with 11 positions matching TRBD1. The trim removed 4 bases at V and 3 bases at J, leaving 9 bases unmatched. The CDR3 runs to 16 residues. Germline assignment: CDR1 SGHNT and CDR2 YYREEE (reference sequence). The CDR3 sequence is CASSREGGTGGYEQYF. CDR3 nucleotides: TGTGCCAGCAGCCGGGAGGGCGGGACAGGGGGCTACGAGCAGTACTTC.

This clonotype was picked up many times. This rearrangement joins TRBV20-1 to TRBJ2-7; D ambiguous. CDR3 size: 13 residues. Germline V gene data show CDR1 as DFQATT and CDR2 as SNEGSKA (reference sequence). With 5 bases removed from V and 6 bases from J, the gap between germline ends came to 17 bases. CDR3 protein: CSAPAANPSEQYF. CDR3 nucleotide sequence: TGCAGTGCTCCCGCCGCAAATCCCAGCGAGCAGTACTTC.

This clonotype has ten or more counts. CDR3 in amino acids: CASSQDGLESFSPLLSRQFF. The CDR3 DNA follows: TGTGCCAGCAGCCAAGATGGACTAGAAAGTTTTAGCCCATTACTTTCGAGGCAGTTCTTC. V is TRBV3-1 and J is TRBJ2-1; 7 nucleotides line up with TRBD2. The V gene's germline CDR1 is LGHDT and CDR2 YNNKEL (reference sequence). The CDR3 covers 20 residues. Losses at the gene ends were 0 bases for V and 12 bases for J; bases not matched to a gene: 26.

This clonotype was detected ten times or more. The rearrangement links TRBV7-3 to TRBJ2-2, with 8 bases identical to TRBD2. This CDR3 comprises 15 residues. Germline lookup yields CDR1 SGHTA and CDR2 FQGTGA. V shed 5 bases and J 7 bases; nucleotides not matched to a gene: 9. The CDR3 here is CASSLSGRGGGELFF. For the CDR3, the DNA is TGTGCCAGCAGCCTGAGCGGGAGAGGTGGCGGGGAGCTGTTTTTT.

The rearrangement joins TRBV18 to TRBJ2-3; TRBD2 agrees at 8 bases. V trimming: 6 bases; J trimming: 5 bases; junction bases outside the gene matches: 13. CDR1 and CDR2 (germline): KGHSH, LQKENI. This CDR3 has 16 amino acids. DNA of the CDR3: TGTGCCAGCTCCAGGGCCGGGACTAGTTGGGGAGATACGCAGTATTTT. The encoded protein is CASSRAGTSWGDTQYF. Together with reference TRBV18 and TRBJ2-3, the CDR3 gives the full variable domain: NAGVMQNPRHLVRRRGQEARLRCSPMKGHSHVYWYRQLPEEGLKFMVYLQKENIIDESGMPKERFSAEFPKEGPSILRIQQVVRGDSAAYFCASSRAGTSWGDTQYFGPGTRLTVL.